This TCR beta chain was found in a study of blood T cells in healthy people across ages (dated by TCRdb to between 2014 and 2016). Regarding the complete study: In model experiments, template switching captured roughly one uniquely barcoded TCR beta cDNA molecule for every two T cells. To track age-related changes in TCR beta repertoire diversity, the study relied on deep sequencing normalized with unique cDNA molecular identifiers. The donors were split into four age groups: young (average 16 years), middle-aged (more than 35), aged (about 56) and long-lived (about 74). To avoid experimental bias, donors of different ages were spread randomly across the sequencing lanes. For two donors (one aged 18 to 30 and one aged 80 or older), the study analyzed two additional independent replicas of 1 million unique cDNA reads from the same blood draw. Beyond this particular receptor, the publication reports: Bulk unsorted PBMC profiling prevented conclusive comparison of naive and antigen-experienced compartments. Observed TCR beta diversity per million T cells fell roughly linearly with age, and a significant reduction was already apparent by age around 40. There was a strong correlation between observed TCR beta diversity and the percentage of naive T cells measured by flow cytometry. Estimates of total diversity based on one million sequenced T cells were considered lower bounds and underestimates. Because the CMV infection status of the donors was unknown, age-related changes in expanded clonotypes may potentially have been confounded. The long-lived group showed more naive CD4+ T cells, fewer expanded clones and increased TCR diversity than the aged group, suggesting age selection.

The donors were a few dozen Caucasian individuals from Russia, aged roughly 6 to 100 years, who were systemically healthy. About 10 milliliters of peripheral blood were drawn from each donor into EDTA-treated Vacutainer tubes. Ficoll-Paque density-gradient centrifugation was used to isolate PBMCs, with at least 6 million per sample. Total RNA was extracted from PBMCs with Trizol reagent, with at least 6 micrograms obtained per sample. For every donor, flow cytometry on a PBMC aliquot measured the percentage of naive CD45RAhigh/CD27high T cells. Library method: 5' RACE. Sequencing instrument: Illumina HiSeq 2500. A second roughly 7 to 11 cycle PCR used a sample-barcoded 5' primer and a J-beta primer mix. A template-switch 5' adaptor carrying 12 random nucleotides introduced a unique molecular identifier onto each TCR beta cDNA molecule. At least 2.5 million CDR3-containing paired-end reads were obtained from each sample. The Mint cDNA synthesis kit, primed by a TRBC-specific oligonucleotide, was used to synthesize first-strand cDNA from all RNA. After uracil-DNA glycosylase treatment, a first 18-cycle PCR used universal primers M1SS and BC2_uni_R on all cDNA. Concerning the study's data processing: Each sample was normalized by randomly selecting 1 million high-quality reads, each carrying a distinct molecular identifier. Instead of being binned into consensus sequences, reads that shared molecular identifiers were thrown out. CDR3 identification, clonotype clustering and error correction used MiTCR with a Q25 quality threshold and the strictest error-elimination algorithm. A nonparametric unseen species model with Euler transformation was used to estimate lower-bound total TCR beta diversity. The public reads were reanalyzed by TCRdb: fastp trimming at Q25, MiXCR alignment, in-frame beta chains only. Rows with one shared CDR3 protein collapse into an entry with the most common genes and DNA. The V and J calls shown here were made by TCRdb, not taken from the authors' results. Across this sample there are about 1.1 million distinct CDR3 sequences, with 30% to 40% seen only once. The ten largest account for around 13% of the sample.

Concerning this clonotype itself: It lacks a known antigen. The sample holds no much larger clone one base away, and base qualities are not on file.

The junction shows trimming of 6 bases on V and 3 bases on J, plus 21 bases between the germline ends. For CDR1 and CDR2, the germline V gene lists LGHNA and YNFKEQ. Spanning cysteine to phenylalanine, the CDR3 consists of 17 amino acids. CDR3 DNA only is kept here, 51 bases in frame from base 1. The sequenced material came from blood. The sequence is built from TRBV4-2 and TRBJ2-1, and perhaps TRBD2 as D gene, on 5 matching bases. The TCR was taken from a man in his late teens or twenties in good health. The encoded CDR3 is CASSSWLGERVYNEQFF. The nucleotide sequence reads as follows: TGTGCCAGCAGTTCATGGCTCGGGGAAAGGGTCTACAATGAGCAGTTCTTC.